Each of the 29 T cell receptor beta chains below was sequenced from the same sample in a study of control samples from healthy donors and cancer patients. Profiling relied on immunoSEQ multiplex PCR, and the TCRdb table lists in-frame clones only, not all of them. The data contain about 52,000 clones, 85% to 95% of them seen just once; the ten biggest clones take up approximately 2.4%. Sequenced: blood. The receptor set was obtained from a man in his thirties or forties in good health.

The J gene is TRBJ2-5, the V gene TRBV5-1; 13 nucleotides agree with TRBD2. J gave up 2 bases and V 2 bases, and 3 bases lay outside the gene matches. The CDR3 runs to 16 residues. Germline CDR1 and CDR2: SGHRS and YFSETQ. CDR3 in DNA: TGCGCCAGCAGCTTTCGACTAGCGGGAGGACAAGAGACCCAGTACTTC. Translation gives CASSFRLAGGQETQYF.

The chain recombines TRBV4-1 with TRBJ2-6; TRBD1 aligns across 9 bases. CDR1 is MGHRA and CDR2 is YSYEKL in the germline V gene. The V and J ends lost 1 base and 4 bases, in that order; junction bases with no gene match: 8. The CDR3 loop spans 18 amino acids. This CDR3 is CASSQVVTGGSGANVLTF. Written as DNA, the CDR3 is TGCGCCAGCAGCCAAGTGGTGACAGGGGGTAGCGGGGCCAACGTCCTGACTTTC.

The rearrangement links TRBV12-5 to TRBJ1-5; D possibly corresponds to TRBD1 (6 bases). Germline V gives CDR1 LGHNT, CDR2 FRNRAP. V was pared by 3 bases and J by 7 bases, with 13 bases between. There are 14 residues in the CDR3. The CDR3 DNA is TGTGCTAGTGGTTTAGGGGGGGTAGGGCAGCCCCAGCATTTT. It specifies CASGLGGVGQPQHF.

V and J are TRBV11-2 and TRBJ1-5, with unresolved D. This CDR3 comprises 14 residues. Germline loops: CDR1 SGHAT, CDR2 FQNNGV. The V end lost 1 base, the J end lost 7 bases, and 11 bases lay between the germline ends. CDR3 amino acids: CASSLAGGQQPQHF. In DNA, the CDR3 is TGTGCCAGCAGCTTAGCAGGAGGGCAGCAGCCCCAGCATTTT.

This clone was observed a single time. The chain couples TRBV6-2 or TRBV6-3 to TRBJ2-5, with D possibly being TRBD2 (6 bases). The germline gives CDR1 MNHEY, CDR2 SVGEGT. With 4 bases removed from V and 5 bases from J, the gap between germline ends came to 17 bases. There are 15 residues in the CDR3. The CDR3: CASSFGRRAKETQYF. CDR3 DNA sequence: TGTGCCAGCAGTTTTGGCAGGAGGGCGAAGGAGACCCAGTACTTC.

About this clone: Other DNA sequences within the sample encode an identical CDR3. This chain joins TRBV6-1 and TRBJ2-7; perhaps TRBD2 as D (6 bases). CDR3 length: 14 amino acids. V lost 2 bases and J lost 1, with 9 bases in between. Looked up from germline, CDR1 is MNHNS and CDR2 is SASEGT. CDR3 region: CASSESGGSYEQYF. DNA of the CDR3: TGTGCCAGCAGTGAATCCGGGGGTTCCTACGAGCAGTACTTC.

This clone was seen more than once but under ten times. Other DNA sequences in the sample encode the same CDR3. The chain employs TRBV9 and TRBJ2-7, with D unclear. CDR1 and CDR2 from the germline V gene are SGDLS and YYNGEE. V was trimmed by 1 base and J by 3 bases, leaving 8 bases between them. This CDR3 is built from 13 residues. The CDR3 here is CASSVSPYYEQYF. As DNA, the CDR3 is TGTGCCAGCAGCGTAAGCCCGTACTACGAGCAGTACTTC.

The chain uses TRBV28 and TRBJ1-6; possibly TRBD1 for D (6 bases). CDR1 MDHEN and CDR2 SYDVKM come from the germline V gene. V lost 4 bases to trimming and J lost 4 bases, with 14 bases between them. The CDR3 is made up of 16 amino acids. This chain's CDR3 is CASSSRLDSYNSPLHF. In DNA, the CDR3 is TGTGCCAGCAGTTCCCGTTTGGACAGTTATAATTCACCCCTCCACTTT.

This clone was seen just once. V is TRBV6-6 and J is TRBJ2-5; unclear D gene. The CDR3 has 10 residues. V was clipped by 8 bases and J by 1 base, with 2 bases between them. Germline V CDR1 and CDR2: MNHNY, SVGAGI (reference sequence). The CDR3 nucleotides are TGTGCCAGCTCCCAAGAGACCCAGTACTTC. This encodes CASSQETQYF.

The chain is built from TRBV10-3 and TRBJ1-4; D may be TRBD1 (6 bases). Per the germline V gene, CDR1 is ENHRY and CDR2 is SYGVKD. Trimming shortened V by 0 bases and J by 8 bases, and 13 bases separated the two germline ends. This CDR3 has 15 amino acids. CDR3 sequence (DNA): TGTGCCATCAGTGAGTCCACTTACAGGGTCGAAAAACTGTTTTTT. Translated: CAISESTYRVEKLFF.

The genes are TRBV24-1 and TRBJ2-7; tentatively, D is TRBD1 (6 bases). Trimming pared 8 bases from V and 5 bases from J, leaving 18 bases between. This CDR3 has 14 residues. Germline loops: CDR1 KGHDR, CDR2 SFDVKD. The CDR3 loop reads CATKSPPGHNEQYF. In DNA, the CDR3 is TGTGCCACCAAGTCCCCACCGGGACACAACGAGCAGTACTTC.

The chain carries TRBV7-2 and TRBJ2-3, with 11 bases lining up with TRBD1. CDR1 and CDR2 (germline): SGHTA, FQGNSA. V lost 6 bases, J lost 5 bases, and 4 bases stayed unmatched. CDR3 length: 14 amino acids. DNA for the CDR3: TGTGCCAGCAGAGGACAGGGGGCCAGAGATACGCAGTATTTT. Translating gives CASRGQGARDTQYF.

The rearrangement links TRBV13 to TRBJ2-3; D unresolved. V gave up 2 bases and J gave up 5 bases, with 11 bases separating them. Per the germline V gene, CDR1 is PRHDT and CDR2 is FYEKMQ (reference sequence). The CDR3 consists of 14 residues. The CDR3 region is CASSLRLSEDTQYF. For the CDR3, the DNA is TGTGCCAGCAGCTTACGTCTTAGTGAAGATACGCAGTATTTT.

The chain links TRBV21-1 to TRBJ1-3. TRBV21-1 is annotated as a pseudogene. CDR3 length: 15 amino acids. Written as DNA, the CDR3 is TGTGCCAGCAGCAAAGTCGTCCCGGATAGAAACACCATATATTTT. Translating gives CASSKVVPDRNTIYF.

The genes are TRBV23-1 and TRBJ2-1; D is possibly TRBD2 (5 bases). TRBV23-1 has ORF status, its function being uncertain. Trimming took off 7 bases at V and 8 bases at J, with 30 bases between the two ends. The length of the CDR3 is 18 residues. The CDR3: CASNQTLREYLSTDEQFF. The CDR3 DNA is TGCGCCAGCAACCAAACCCTAAGGGAGTACCTTAGTACTGATGAGCAGTTCTTC.

The chain couples TRBV4-1 to TRBJ2-1; D is undetermined. In germline, CDR1 is MGHRA, CDR2 YSYEKL. V lost 0 bases, J lost 8 bases, and 14 bases lay in between. CDR3 length equals 15 residues. The CDR3 spells CASSQEPQRRDEQFF. The CDR3 nucleotides read TGCGCCAGCAGCCAAGAGCCCCAGCGAAGGGATGAGCAGTTCTTC.

V is TRBV28 and J is TRBJ1-5; no definite D call. CDR3 length: 13 residues. V lost 5 bases and J 2 bases, leaving 7 bases between the germline ends. Germline CDR1 MDHEN, CDR2 SYDVKM. Here the CDR3 reads CASSPPGNQPQHF. CDR3 bases: TGTGCCAGCAGTCCCCCCGGCAATCAGCCCCAGCATTTT. Looking up the rest from reference TRBV28 and TRBJ1-5 gives the full variable domain: DVKVTQSSRYLVKRTGEKVFLECVQDMDHENMFWYRQDPGLGLRLIYFSYDVKMKEKGDIPEGYSVSREKKERFSLILESASTNQTSMYLCASSPPGNQPQHFGDGTRLSIL.

The chain links TRBV11-3 to TRBJ2-2, with 11 bases aligning to TRBD2. This CDR3 comprises 16 residues. The V segment lost 3 bases and the J segment 3 bases; nucleotides outside the gene matches: 3. CDR1 is SGHNT, CDR2 YENEEA, per germline. In DNA form, the CDR3 reads TGTGCCAGCAGCTTGGGGACTAGCGGTTACACCGGGGAGCTGTTTTTT. It is translated as CASSLGTSGYTGELFF.

CDR3 DNA: TGTGCCAGCAGTTTATATCGCGTCAATGAGCAGTTCTTC. It encodes CASSLYRVNEQFF. The J gene is TRBJ2-1, the V gene TRBV27; D ambiguous. From germline, CDR1 is MNHEY and CDR2 SMNVEV (reference sequence). The length of the CDR3 is 13 residues. V gave up 1 base and J gave up 6 bases, with 7 bases separating them.

CDR3 residues: CASSPRQGGEKLFF. DNA for the CDR3: TGTGCCAGCTCACCACGCCAGGGGGGGGAAAAACTGTTTTTT. The rearrangement uses TRBV18 and TRBJ1-4; 7 positions match TRBD1. Germline CDR1 KGHSH, CDR2 LQKENI. The CDR3 runs 14 residues. V gave up 1 base and J gave up 8 bases; unmatched junction bases: 4. Together with reference TRBV18 and TRBJ1-4, the CDR3 gives the full variable domain: NAGVMQNPRHLVRRRGQEARLRCSPMKGHSHVYWYRQLPEEGLKFMVYLQKENIIDESGMPKERFSAEFPKEGPSILRIQQVVRGDSAAYFCASSPRQGGEKLFFGSGTQLSVL.

This rearrangement joins TRBV3-1 (or the pseudogene TRBV3-2) to TRBJ2-2; TRBD1 might be the D (5 bases). The CDR3 spans 14 residues. Germline V gene data show CDR1 as LGHDT and CDR2 as YNNKEL (reference sequence). V lost 4 bases, J lost 1 base, and 7 bases lay in between. This CDR3 is CASSPTENTGELFF. DNA for the CDR3: TGTGCCAGCAGCCCGACAGAGAACACCGGGGAGCTGTTTTTT.

This chain connects TRBV7-6 to TRBJ2-7, with 14 bases lining up with TRBD2. CDR1 SGHVS and CDR2 FNYEAQ come from the germline V gene. The V and J ends lost 5 bases and 2 bases, in that order; junction bases with no gene match: 8. CDR3 length equals 17 residues. CDR3 loop: CASSARTSGRYPYEQYF. The DNA of the CDR3 is TGTGCCAGCAGCGCCCGGACTAGCGGGAGGTACCCCTACGAGCAGTACTTC.

The chain joins TRBV3-1 (or the pseudogene TRBV3-2) to TRBJ2-2; 14 bases agree with TRBD2. The CDR3 is 17 residues long. V was pared by 0 bases and J by 7 bases, with 4 bases of the junction left unmatched. Germline loops: CDR1 LGHDT, CDR2 YNNKEL (reference sequence). DNA of the CDR3: TGTGCCAGCAGCCAAGAGTTGACTAGCGGGAGGGGCGGGGAGCTGTTTTTT. As protein: CASSQELTSGRGGELFF.

The chain joins TRBV14 to TRBJ2-5; 8 bases align to TRBD1. Trimming took 2 bases from V and 1 from J; bases not matched to a gene: 3. Germline V gene data show CDR1 as SGHDN and CDR2 as FVKESK. The CDR3 extends over 15 amino acids. The CDR3 DNA is TGTGCCAGCAGCCAACAGGGGGCTCCCCAAGAGACCCAGTACTTC. It yields the protein CASSQQGAPQETQYF. Variable domain in full (rest from reference TRBV14 and TRBJ2-5): EAGVTQFPSHSVIEKGQTVTLRCDPISGHDNLYWYRRVMGKEIKFLLHFVKESKQDESGMPNNRFLAERTGGTYSTLKVQPAELEDSGVYFCASSQQGAPQETQYFGPGTRLLVL.

This chain uses TRBV5-1 with TRBJ1-1; a weak D match, TRBD1 (5 bases). Germline values: CDR1 SGHRS, CDR2 YFSETQ. The V end was cut by 5 bases, the J end by 1 base, with 9 bases between. This CDR3 has 13 amino acids. The CDR3: CASRLGRNTEAFF. In DNA, the CDR3 is TGCGCCAGCAGGCTGGGACGGAACACTGAAGCTTTCTTT.

Concerning this clone itself: The sample holds other DNA sequences that translate to the same CDR3. This rearrangement joins TRBV12-5 to TRBJ2-7; 7 bases are shared with TRBD2. Germline assignment: CDR1 LGHNT and CDR2 FRNRAP. CDR3 length: 18 residues. V was pared by 0 bases and J by 1 base, with 12 bases of the junction left unmatched. CDR3 sequence (DNA): TGTGCTAGTGGTTTGGTAGCCTCGGGGACGGGGGGATCCTACGAGCAGTACTTC. Its translation: CASGLVASGTGGSYEQYF.

The chain has TRBV10-1 and TRBJ2-2; TRBD2 matches 14 bases. V lost 9 bases, J lost 4 bases, and 4 bases stayed unmatched. This CDR3 has 15 residues. From germline, CDR1 is WNHNN and CDR2 SYGVQD (reference sequence). The CDR3 protein is CARDGTSGGTGELFF. For the CDR3, the DNA is TGCGCCAGGGACGGGACTAGCGGGGGCACCGGGGAGCTGTTTTTT.

The chain uses TRBV4-1 and TRBJ2-7; 15 positions agree with TRBD2. The CDR3 is 17 residues long. V lost 1 base, J lost 6 bases, and 7 bases stayed unmatched. The germline CDR1 and CDR2 sequences are MGHRA and YSYEKL. Written as DNA, the CDR3 is TGCGCCAGCAGCCAAGTTATCCCGGGACTAGCGGGAGGCGAGCAGTACTTC. Its translation: CASSQVIPGLAGGEQYF.

The V call is TRBV5-1, the J call TRBJ2-7; D may be TRBD2 (6 bases). This CDR3 comprises 13 residues. Germline V gives CDR1 SGHRS, CDR2 YFSETQ. Trimming left V 2 bases short and J 6 bases short, with 12 bases between. The CDR3 region has the DNA TGCGCCAGCAGCTTCGTAGCGGCCGGCGAGCAGTACTTC. Amino acid sequence: CASSFVAAGEQYF.